A single sample is the source of the 6 T cell receptor beta chains below, sequenced in a study of T cells in localized non-small cell lung cancer. Repertoires were generated with immunoSEQ multiplex PCR, while TCRdb's copy carries only in-frame clones and drops some. The sample has tens of thousands of clones, about 80% seen once. The starting material was PBMCs, obtained before any cancer treatment. These receptor sequences come from a man aged 35 to 69 with stage II lung adenocarcinoma.

This clone has a handful of counts. The gene calls are TRBV19 and TRBJ2-5; D gene uncertain. Trimming took off 7 bases at V and 7 bases at J, with 10 bases between the two ends. CDR3 length: 11 residues. Germline CDR1 is LNHDA and CDR2 is SQIVND (reference sequence). The CDR3 here is CASTDDLTQYF. The CDR3 DNA sequence: TGTGCCAGTACAGACGACCTGACCCAGTACTTC.

This clone appeared a few times. V usage is TRBV11-2 and J usage is TRBJ2-1; 11 bases map to TRBD2. V lost 3 bases, J lost 7 bases, and 2 bases stayed unmatched. The CDR3 spans 14 residues. Germline CDR1 and CDR2: SGHAT and FQNNGV. CDR3 amino acids: CASSFSGGVNEQFF. CDR3 nucleotides: TGTGCCAGCAGCTTTAGCGGGGGGGTAAATGAGCAGTTCTTC.

This clone showed up just once. The rearrangement uses TRBV5-1 and TRBJ2-2; tentatively, D is TRBD2 (6 bases). The V gene lost 4 bases and the J gene lost 1 base, with 11 bases spanning the gap. CDR1 is SGHRS and CDR2 is YFSETQ in the germline V gene. The CDR3 spans 15 residues. DNA of the CDR3: TGCGCCAGCAGCCCGAGCGGGCTGAACACCGGGGAGCTGTTTTTT. Its protein product is CASSPSGLNTGELFF.

CDR3 coding DNA: TGTGCCATCAGAGAGACCGGGACTAGCGGGAGTTTTGAGCAGTTCTTC. The encoded protein is CAIRETGTSGSFEQFF. V usage is TRBV10-3 and J usage is TRBJ2-1, with 14 nucleotides matching TRBD2. This CDR3 spans 16 amino acids. J gave up 9 bases and V 6 bases, and 10 bases lay outside the gene matches. Germline values: CDR1 ENHRY, CDR2 SYGVKD.

The rearrangement uses TRBV5-8 and TRBJ1-1, with D possibly TRBD1 on 6 matching bases. The CDR3 runs to 15 residues. The V gene lost 0 bases and the J gene lost 3 bases, with 12 bases spanning the gap. Germline-derived CDR1 and CDR2 are SGHTS and YDEGEE. The CDR3 bases are TGTGCCAGCAGCTTGGAGGGGGGGATTCACACTGAAGCTTTCTTT. Its translation is CASSLEGGIHTEAFF.

This chain links TRBV7-9 with TRBJ2-7, with 8 bases matching TRBD1. Germline V gene sequence: CDR1 SEHNR, CDR2 FQNEAQ (reference sequence). After removal of 1 base from V and 4 bases from J, the junction contained 6 bases not matched to a gene. The CDR3 has 15 residues. The CDR3 bases are TGTGCCAGCAGCTTAGGGACAGGGAAGGGTTACGAGCAGTACTTC. Amino acid sequence: CASSLGTGKGYEQYF.